Following are 16 T cell receptor beta chains from one sample sequenced in a study of shared clonotypes between healthy human individuals. The data were produced by immunoSEQ multiplex PCR, yet TCRdb's version contains in-frame clones alone and is incomplete. The data contain 1,500,000 or so clones, over 95% of them seen just once; the ten biggest clones take up roughly 1.2%. The sequenced sample consisted of naive CD4+ T cells sorted from blood. The subset is: CD45RA+ positively selected. Source of these receptors: a man under 40 in good health.

The chain uses TRBV2 and TRBJ2-7, with TRBD1 matching over 7 bases. CDR1 and CDR2 from the germline V gene are SNHLY and FYNNEI. V shed 7 bases and J 0 bases; nucleotides not matched to a gene: 6. CDR3 length: 14 residues. The CDR3 DNA reads as TGTGCCAGCAACATCGACAGGGCCTCCTACGAGCAGTACTTC. It is translated as CASNIDRASYEQYF.

As regards this clone: Additional DNA sequences in this sample encode the identical CDR3. This rearrangement joins TRBV19 to TRBJ1-3; D is uncertain. Trimming stripped 4 bases from V and 2 bases from J, with 3 bases between. Germline CDR1 is LNHDA and CDR2 is SQIVND (reference sequence). This CDR3 contains 12 residues. CDR3 in DNA: TGTGCCAGTAGTAGGACTGGAAACACCATATATTTT. Translated: CASSRTGNTIYF.

The chain recombines TRBV5-6 with TRBJ2-5; D unclear. V lost 0 bases, J lost 5 bases, and 17 bases lay in between. Germline-derived CDR1 and CDR2 are SGHDT and YYEEEE. The CDR3 contains 16 residues. The CDR3 DNA reads as TGTGCCAGCAGCTTGGGCCCTATTGGAACAGCGGAGACCCAGTACTTC. As protein: CASSLGPIGTAETQYF.

The chain couples TRBV5-1 to TRBJ2-2; D is uncertain. Germline CDR1 reads SGHRS; CDR2 reads YFSETQ. This CDR3 is 13 amino acids long. Trimming pared 7 bases from V and 0 bases from J, leaving 7 bases between. The CDR3 region is CASAWSNTGELFF. CDR3 in DNA: TGCGCCAGCGCCTGGTCGAACACCGGGGAGCTGTTTTTT.

This chain connects TRBV5-6 to TRBJ2-7; 9 nucleotides line up with TRBD1. The CDR3 sequence is 14 residues long. Germline loops: CDR1 SGHDT, CDR2 YYEEEE. J was trimmed by 8 bases and V by 4 bases; bases with no gene match: 10. The CDR3 protein is CASSRARDRVQQYF. The CDR3 region has the DNA TGTGCCAGCAGCCGGGCTCGGGACAGGGTACAGCAGTACTTC. The whole variable domain, filled in from reference TRBV5-6 and TRBJ2-7, reads DAGVTQSPTHLIKTRGQQVTLRCSPKSGHDTVSWYQQALGQGPQFIFQYYEEEERQRGNFPDRFSGHQFPNYSSELNVNALLLGDSALYLCASSRARDRVQQYFGPGTRLTVT.

This rearrangement joins TRBV9 to TRBJ2-4, with 10 bases fitting TRBD2. The CDR3 loop spans 14 amino acids. The V gene's germline CDR1 is SGDLS and CDR2 YYNGEE. The J segment lost 7 bases and the V segment lost 7 bases, leaving 8 bases of the junction unmatched. The CDR3 DNA reads TGTGCCAGCGCAGCGGGAGGGCAGTTGAACATTCAGTACTTC. Translation: CASAAGGQLNIQYF.

This clone was seen a single time. J is TRBJ2-7 and V is TRBV9; 8 bases agree with TRBD1. The CDR3 has 14 residues. V lost 7 bases to trimming and J lost 6 bases; unmatched junction nucleotides: 12. CDR1 and CDR2 from the germline V gene are SGDLS and YYNGEE. CDR3 nucleotide sequence: TGTGCCAGCGGGGGGACCACGACAGGGGCCGAGCAGTACTTC. It is translated as CASGGTTTGAEQYF.

The V and J genes are TRBV30 and TRBJ2-1, with 9 bases identical to TRBD1. Germline loops: CDR1 GTSNPN, CDR2 SVGIG (reference sequence). This CDR3 region has 16 residues. V was clipped by 3 bases and J by 8 bases; unmatched bases: 14. The CDR3 loop is CAWSTATGQGIHEQFF. The DNA of the CDR3 is TGTGCCTGGAGCACCGCTACGGGACAGGGAATCCATGAGCAGTTCTTC.

This clone was seen a single time. This chain joins TRBV11-2 and TRBJ1-2, with TRBD1 matching over 7 bases. V was pared by 1 base and J by 1 base, with 6 bases of the junction left unmatched. Germline values: CDR1 SGHAT, CDR2 FQNNGV. This CDR3 contains 16 residues. The CDR3 DNA reads as TGTGCCAGCAGCTTAGCCCCGGGACAGTTTAACTATGGCTACACCTTC. Translation gives CASSLAPGQFNYGYTF.

The chain links TRBV7-9 to TRBJ2-5; 14 bases line up with TRBD2. CDR3 length: 17 amino acids. Trimming removed 1 base from V and 3 bases from J; junction bases left unmatched: 4. Germline V lookup: CDR1 SEHNR, CDR2 FQNEAQ (reference sequence). DNA for the CDR3: TGTGCCAGCAGCTTAGTGACTAGCGGGAGGGCCGAAGAGACCCAGTACTTC. Translating it yields CASSLVTSGRAEETQYF.

In DNA form, the CDR3 reads TGTGCCAGCAGCTTAATGGGACAGTACGAGCAGTACTTC. Its translation: CASSLMGQYEQYF. V gene TRBV11-2 combines with J gene TRBJ2-7; TRBD1 agrees at 7 bases. The CDR3 covers 13 residues. V was clipped by 2 bases and J by 4 bases; unmatched bases: 2. Germline V gives CDR1 SGHAT, CDR2 FQNNGV.

The chain couples TRBV11-2 to TRBJ1-5; D not certain. Germline-derived CDR1 and CDR2 are SGHAT and FQNNGV. The germline V and J ends were trimmed by 2 bases and 0 bases, with 8 bases remaining between them. The CDR3 contains 15 residues. In DNA, the CDR3 is TGTGCCAGCAGCTTAAATAGGAATAGCAATCAGCCCCAGCATTTT. It is translated as CASSLNRNSNQPQHF.

V usage is TRBV27 and J usage is TRBJ1-1; no firm D call. Germline CDR1 reads MNHEY; CDR2 reads SMNVEV (reference sequence). CDR3 length: 17 residues. V was clipped by 1 base and J by 0 bases, with 15 bases between them. The CDR3 nucleotides are TGTGCCAGCAGTTTATTAGGTTTTGGTACTATGAACACTGAAGCTTTCTTT. It specifies CASSLLGFGTMNTEAFF.

This sequence joins TRBV5-1 and TRBJ2-6, with D possibly called TRBD1 or TRBD2 (5 bases each). Trimming stripped 4 bases from V and 0 bases from J, with 11 bases between. Per germline, CDR1 SGHRS and CDR2 YFSETQ. CDR3 length equals 16 residues. The CDR3 is CASSATGGSGANVLTF. The CDR3 DNA follows: TGCGCCAGCAGCGCGACTGGGGGCTCTGGGGCCAACGTCCTGACTTTC.

The rearrangement links TRBV10-3 to TRBJ2-5; D may be TRBD2 (5 bases). The germline V gene encodes CDR1 ENHRY and CDR2 SYGVKD. Trimming removed 2 bases from V and 4 bases from J, with 8 bases in between. The length of the CDR3 is 13 residues. CDR3 region: CAISERERETQYF. CDR3 DNA: TGTGCCATCAGTGAGCGGGAAAGAGAGACCCAGTACTTC.

The chain carries TRBV7-2 and TRBJ2-1, with TRBD2 as a possible D gene (5 bases). Trimming left V 5 bases short and J 0 bases short, with 11 bases between. The CDR3 loop spans 15 amino acids. The V gene's germline CDR1 is SGHTA and CDR2 FQGNSA. CDR3: CASSAGLRSYNEQFF. The CDR3 DNA is TGTGCCAGCAGCGCCGGACTCCGCTCCTACAATGAGCAGTTCTTC.